Each of the 29 T cell receptor beta chains below was sequenced from the same sample in a study of blood T cells in healthy people across ages (dated by TCRdb to the mid-2010s). The library relied on 5' RACE. TCRdb shows the sequencer as Illumina HiSeq 2500. A second PCR of roughly 7 to 11 cycles was performed with a sample-barcoded 5' primer and a J-beta primer mix. Clones were called with MiXCR by TCRdb after fastp trimmed the public reads at Q25, and only in-frame beta chains were retained. Here each entry gathers all rows of one CDR3 protein and keeps the most common genes and DNA. The sample has hundreds of thousands of distinct CDR3 sequences on record, around three fifths of them singletons. The ten largest clonotypes hold roughly 26% of the sample. Material for sequencing was blood. Receptors were obtained from a man aged 35-49 years in good health.

The V and J genes are TRBV9 and TRBJ2-7, with 13 nucleotides matching TRBD2. In germline, CDR1 is SGDLS, CDR2 YYNGEE. The CDR3 contains 15 residues. J was trimmed by 10 bases and V by 0 bases; bases with no gene match: 7. The CDR3 DNA reads as TGTGCCAGCAGCGTAGCCCAGGGACTAGCGGGATACCAGTACTTC. Translation: CASSVAQGLAGYQYF.

This chain links TRBV6-5 with TRBJ1-2; 11 positions match TRBD1. Germline CDR1 and CDR2: MNHEY and SVGAGI. The CDR3 length is 18 residues. Trimming cost V 4 bases and J 5 bases; bases outside gene matches: 15. The CDR3 is CASSFSPLGQGENYGYTF. The CDR3 bases are TGTGCCAGCAGTTTTTCTCCCTTGGGACAGGGGGAAAATTATGGCTACACCTTC.

Ten or more counts support this clonotype. The CDR3 bases are TGTGCCATCAGTGAGTCTGTAGGGACCTACGAGCAGTACTTC. As protein: CAISESVGTYEQYF. This chain joins TRBV10-3 and TRBJ2-7; D ambiguous. The V gene's germline CDR1 is ENHRY and CDR2 SYGVKD. The germline V and J ends were trimmed by 0 bases and 2 bases, with 8 bases remaining between them. This CDR3 spans 14 amino acids.

The chain employs TRBV20-1 and TRBJ2-3; perhaps TRBD1 as D (6 bases). Germline CDR1 DFQATT, CDR2 SNEGSKA (reference sequence). Trimming took 5 bases from V and 2 from J, leaving 20 bases between them. The CDR3 has 16 residues. CDR3 nucleotides: TGCAGTGCTCTAGGGGACACAGGGAAGCTCACAGATACGCAGTATTTT. The encoded protein is CSALGDTGKLTDTQYF.

The CDR3 DNA reads as TGTGCCAGCAGCTTAGGTCGGGCTAGCGGGTTGGGTGAGCAGTTCTTC. It yields the protein CASSLGRASGLGEQFF. This sequence joins TRBV7-2 and TRBJ2-1; 8 nucleotides match TRBD2. CDR3 size: 16 residues. Trimming cost V 1 base and J 9 bases; bases outside gene matches: 11. Looked up from germline, CDR1 is SGHTA and CDR2 is FQGNSA.

The chain joins TRBV7-2 to TRBJ2-2; 7 nucleotides agree with TRBD2. There are 15 residues in the CDR3. The germline V gene has CDR1 SGHTA and CDR2 FQGNSA. With V trimmed by 5 bases and J by 4 bases, 7 bases remained unmatched. The CDR3 nucleotides are TGTGCCAGCAGCGAAACTAGCGTATTCACCGGGGAGCTGTTTTTT. Translated: CASSETSVFTGELFF.

V and J are TRBV4-3 and TRBJ1-4; perhaps TRBD1 as D (5 bases). CDR3 size: 14 residues. Trimming left V 3 bases short and J 11 bases short, with 16 bases between. Germline assignment: CDR1 LGHNA and CDR2 YSLEER. Here the CDR3 reads CASSHSGPGKKLFF. In nucleotides, the CDR3 is TGCGCCAGCAGCCACTCGGGCCCAGGGAAGAAACTGTTTTTT.

The J gene is TRBJ2-2, the V gene TRBV13, with D unclear. This CDR3 has 13 residues. Between the trimmed V and J ends, which lost 5 bases and 9 bases, there was a span of 13 bases. CDR1 is PRHDT, CDR2 FYEKMQ, per germline (reference sequence). The CDR3 coding sequence is TGTGCCAGCAGCCTTCCAACCCACCGGGAGCTGTTTTTT. Its translation is CASSLPTHRELFF.

The chain links TRBV12-3 or TRBV12-4 to TRBJ2-7; D is tentatively TRBD1 or TRBD2 (5 bases each). The J call could be wrong; TRBJ2-5 is a better fit for the DNA end. The CDR3 is made up of 11 amino acids. This CDR3 is CASSWGWTQYF. The CDR3 nucleotides are TGTGCCAGCAGCTGGGGGTGGACCCAGTACTTC.

This clonotype was recorded once. The rearrangement links TRBV5-1 to TRBJ2-5; 12 bases map to TRBD1. Germline CDR1 and CDR2: SGHRS and YFSETQ. The CDR3 loop spans 15 amino acids. V was pared by 1 base and J by 11 bases, with 9 bases of the junction left unmatched. The CDR3 sequence: CASSLMGQGANEQYF. The CDR3 DNA follows: TGCGCCAGCAGCTTGATGGGACAGGGGGCGAATGAGCAGTACTTC.

This clonotype occurred a few times. The chain carries TRBV21-1 and TRBJ2-7. TRBV21-1 is deemed a pseudogene. The CDR3 loop spans 13 amino acids. This CDR3 is CASSPMISYEQYF. As DNA, the CDR3 is TGTGCCAGCAGTCCTATGATTTCCTACGAGCAGTACTTC.

The chain employs TRBV20-1 and TRBJ2-6; 14 bases agree with TRBD2. The junction had 12 bases not matched to a gene; V was cut back by 1 base and J by 4 bases. The germline V gene encodes CDR1 DFQATT and CDR2 SNEGSKA (reference sequence). This CDR3 comprises 20 residues. This CDR3 reads CSARGGLAGGSDSGANVLTF. The CDR3 DNA reads TGCAGTGCTAGAGGAGGACTAGCGGGAGGTTCGGATTCCGGGGCCAACGTCCTGACTTTC.

This clonotype appeared a few times. The V gene is TRBV7-2, the J gene TRBJ2-1; no clear D. The ends were cut back, 1 base at V and 10 bases at J, with 5 bases in the middle. The germline V gene has CDR1 SGHTA and CDR2 FQGNSA. This CDR3 spans 11 amino acids. CDR3 DNA sequence: TGTGCCAGCAGCTTAGTTGAAGAGCAGTTCTTC. As protein: CASSLVEEQFF.

There are a few counts of this clonotype. This chain connects TRBV28 to TRBJ2-7, with 8 bases fitting TRBD1. The DNA end is more similar to TRBJ2-5, so the J call may be wrong. There are 14 residues in the CDR3. Per germline, CDR1 MDHEN and CDR2 SYDVKM. CDR3 bases: TGTGCCAGCAGTTCACCAGGGGGCGGGGAGACCCAGTACTTC. This translates into CASSSPGGGETQYF.

The genes are TRBV7-2 and TRBJ1-1; no clear D gene. The V and J ends lost 1 base and 1 base respectively, with 7 bases between them. CDR1 SGHTA and CDR2 FQGNSA come from the germline V gene. The CDR3 is 14 residues long. The CDR3 nucleotides read TGTGCCAGCAGCTTAGGTCCCAGGAACACTGAAGCTTTCTTT. Translating it yields CASSLGPRNTEAFF.

This clonotype showed up many times. One end of the junction varies from germline; a read error may be responsible. The chain links TRBV5-1 to TRBJ2-7, with 8 bases aligning to TRBD2. From germline, CDR1 is SGHRS and CDR2 YFSETQ. The CDR3 is 13 amino acids. CDR3 in DNA: TGTGCCAGCAGCCGGGGGGGCGCCTACGAGCAGTACTTC. This encodes CASSRGGAYEQYF.

V and J are TRBV5-1 and TRBJ1-4; D gene ambiguous. The germline gives CDR1 SGHRS, CDR2 YFSETQ. This CDR3 comprises 16 residues. The V gene lost 4 bases and the J gene lost 0 bases, with 13 bases spanning the gap. The CDR3 bases are TGCGCCAGCAGCCCGGGTCCTTCTGCAACTAATGAAAAACTGTTTTTT. As protein: CASSPGPSATNEKLFF. Based on the CDR3 plus reference TRBV5-1 and TRBJ1-4, the full variable domain is KAGVTQTPRYLIKTRGQQVTLSCSPISGHRSVSWYQQTPGQGLQFLFEYFSETQRNKGNFPGRFSGRQFSNSRSEMNVSTLELGDSALYLCASSPGPSATNEKLFFGSGTQLSVL.

This clonotype appeared a few times. The chain is built from TRBV28 and TRBJ2-3, with 11 bases matching TRBD1. V shed 5 bases and J 7 bases; nucleotides not matched to a gene: 5. CDR1 MDHEN and CDR2 SYDVKM come from the germline V gene. The CDR3 is made up of 14 amino acids. The CDR3 DNA reads as TGTGCCAGCAGTCAAGGACAGGGGGCGTATACGCAGTATTTT. It codes for CASSQGQGAYTQYF.

The rearrangement links TRBV6-2 or TRBV6-3 to TRBJ2-5; D is perhaps TRBD2 (5 bases). In germline, CDR1 is MNHEY, CDR2 SVGEGT. The CDR3 totals 14 residues. Trimming shortened V by 0 bases and J by 10 bases, and 15 bases separated the two germline ends. CDR3 amino acids: CASSYSRAPRDQYF. The DNA for the CDR3 is TGTGCCAGCAGTTACTCGAGGGCTCCCCGAGACCAGTACTTC.

On this clonotype: Being one base from a much bigger clone, this may be a read error. The rearrangement links TRBV9 to TRBJ2-5; D is uncertain. TRBJ2-4 explains the end of the DNA better; the J call may be wrong. Germline CDR1 and CDR2: SGDLS and YYNGEE. There are 14 residues in the CDR3. CDR3 protein: CASSSDSRWDIQYF. The CDR3 DNA reads as TGTGCCAGCAGCTCCGACTCAAGATGGGACATTCAGTACTTC.

This clonotype showed up just a few times. This chain connects TRBV10-3 to TRBJ2-5; D gene unclear. Germline V gene lookup returns CDR1 ENHRY and CDR2 SYGVKD. Trimming shortened V by 5 bases and J by 5 bases, and 15 bases separated the two germline ends. This CDR3 contains 14 residues. The CDR3 DNA is TGTGCCATCAGTATACGTCCCACAAGCGAGACCCAGTACTTC. Residues: CAISIRPTSETQYF.

This rearrangement joins TRBV7-9 to TRBJ2-7; D gene unclear. The CDR3 runs 12 residues. V was shortened by 0 bases and J by 4 bases, with 4 bases between the two germline ends. From germline, CDR1 is SEHNR and CDR2 FQNEAQ (reference sequence). CDR3 nucleotides: TGTGCCAGCAGCTTAGCGGAATACGAGCAGTACTTC. This translates into CASSLAEYEQYF.

V gene TRBV27 combines with J gene TRBJ1-2; weak D call: TRBD1 (6 bases). Trimming stripped 7 bases from V and 7 bases from J, with 13 bases between. The length of the CDR3 is 12 residues. Germline CDR1 is MNHEY and CDR2 is SMNVEV (reference sequence). The CDR3 sequence: CASTGGGGGYTF. The CDR3 region has the DNA TGTGCCAGCACCGGGGGGGGCGGTGGCTACACCTTC.

This chain joins TRBV20-1 and TRBJ2-5, with 7 bases aligning to TRBD2. The J call may be wrong; the DNA end is better matched by TRBJ2-7. The CDR3 has 19 amino acids. Germline lookup yields CDR1 DFQATT and CDR2 SNEGSKA (reference sequence). The CDR3 DNA reads as TGCAGTGCTAGAGAATACGGGGCGGGAGTCTATTTTGGGTCCTACGAGCAGTACTTC. Translated: CSAREYGAGVYFGSYEQYF.

This clonotype has only a few counts. The V and J genes are TRBV27 and TRBJ2-3, with D maybe TRBD1 (5 bases). Germline assignment: CDR1 MNHEY and CDR2 SMNVEV (reference sequence). The ends were cut back, 5 bases at V and 7 bases at J, with 19 bases in the middle. The CDR3 sequence is 15 residues long. CDR3 in amino acids: CASSESRDSLNTQYF. Written as DNA, the CDR3 is TGTGCCAGCAGTGAATCACGAGACAGTCTCAATACGCAGTATTTT.

This clonotype appeared once. The V and J genes are TRBV20-1 and TRBJ1-3; no reliable D call. The germline V gene has CDR1 DFQATT and CDR2 SNEGSKA (reference sequence). V lost 2 bases and J lost 0, with 11 bases in between. The CDR3 covers 15 residues. DNA for the CDR3: TGCAGTGCTAGAATGGGCGCGGACTCTGGAAACACCATATATTTT. Translating gives CSARMGADSGNTIYF.

Here the CDR3 reads CASSQDSAVVYEQYF. CDR3 DNA: TGTGCCAGCAGCCAGGACTCAGCGGTGGTCTACGAGCAGTACTTC. The chain links TRBV7-2 to TRBJ2-7; a possible D gene is TRBD2 (5 bases). V was clipped by 5 bases and J by 3 bases, with 17 bases between them. The CDR3 contains 15 residues. Germline V gene sequence: CDR1 SGHTA, CDR2 FQGNSA.

This clonotype was observed many times. The V gene is TRBV27, the J gene TRBJ2-5, with 9 bases identical to TRBD2. Losses at the gene ends were 2 bases for V and 5 bases for J; bases not matched to a gene: 3. This CDR3 has 14 amino acids. Per the germline V gene, CDR1 is MNHEY and CDR2 is SMNVEV (reference sequence). The CDR3 DNA reads as TGTGCCAGCAGTTTAGCGGGAGGGCCGGAGACCCAGTACTTC. Translation: CASSLAGGPETQYF.

This chain joins TRBV7-2 and TRBJ2-5, with 7 bases that match TRBD2. V was clipped by 0 bases and J by 1 base; unmatched bases: 5. Germline V gives CDR1 SGHTA, CDR2 FQGNSA. The CDR3 runs to 16 residues. CDR3: CASSLARWTSQETQYF. The CDR3 region has the DNA TGTGCCAGCAGCTTAGCGCGCTGGACTAGCCAAGAGACCCAGTACTTC.